This T cell receptor (beta chain) came from a study of regulatory T cells in long-lasting Graves disease. General study results and limits: Among samples with persistent disease, TRBV28, TRBJ1-2 and TRBJ2-5 were favored.

Per the germline V gene, CDR1 is KGHDR and CDR2 is SFDVKD. The CDR3 is 14 residues long. V was cut by 3 bases and J by 8 bases, with 12 bases left in between. As for time point: persistent/refractory GD, antithyroid drugs over 5 years with positive TRAb. RNA from PBMCs was the source of the TCR library. Per American Thyroid Association guidelines, Graves' disease was diagnosed. Combining iRepertoire HTBI primers with Arm-PCR of CDR3 regions, the authors built TCR beta libraries. Each CDR3 protein gets one entry after TCRdb re-called the multiplex PCR reads with MiXCR. The sample consists of 400,000 to 500,000 distinct CDR3 sequences, less than 25% of them appearing once. About this clonotype itself: The antigen is not known.

The rearrangement links TRBV24-1 to TRBJ2-2; D is possibly TRBD1 (5 bases). The starting material was peripheral blood mononuclear cells (PBMCs), obtained when the disease was refractory, from a patient treated with antithyroid drugs. The sequence was obtained from a female donor with Graves disease. The CDR3 loop reads CATSDVQASGELFF. CDR3 DNA: TGTGCCACCAGTGATGTACAGGCGTCGGGGGAGCTGTTTTTT.